This T cell receptor (beta chain) was identified during a study of cytomegalovirus exposure and HLA in healthy donors. Germline CDR1 is SEHNR and CDR2 is FQNEAQ (reference sequence). This CDR3 is built from 16 residues. Study observations and caveats: With further analysis later on, most CMV-associated TCR beta chains appeared HLA-restricted.

A remark on this clone: As yet, its antigen is unknown. One end of the junction is discordant with germline, which a read error may explain.

PCR was performed using 60 Vbeta and 13 Jbeta primers. Source study methods: An analysis that came later counted tens of millions of unique TCR beta chains, about 10 million shared. The method was immunoSEQ multiplex PCR; TCRdb's version includes in-frame clones alone and lacks a portion of them. That table gives V, J and clone size, and the DNA gave D and trimming. Altogether over 100,000 clones are present, roughly two thirds being singletons, with the ten largest covering over 7.5%. The source of this sequence is a man in his forties or fifties in good health and CMV-seronegative. Sequencing input: PBMCs. The J gene is TRBJ2-1, the V gene TRBV7-9; 9 nucleotides line up with TRBD2. The DNA for the CDR3 is TGTGCCAGCAGGTTAGAGTCGGGACTAGCCAACAATGAGCAGTTCTTC. Its protein product is CASRLESGLANNEQFF.